This is a list of T cell receptor beta chains from one sample in a study of CD8 T cells in ankylosing spondylitis. One entry per CDR3 protein results from TCRdb running MiXCR on the 5' RACE reads. The sample has about 280,000 distinct CDR3 sequences, around 18% seen once. The sample comprised blood, either unsorted or a sorted T cell fraction (not recorded which). These receptors all stem from a male donor with ankylosing spondylitis or in good health (not recorded which). Both conserved end residues are part of each CDR3.

13,TRBJ2-2,TRBV7-3,CASKDLNTGELFF
14,TRBJ1-3,TRBV12-3/TRBV12-4,CASSGDISGNTIYF
14,TRBJ1-6,TRBV7-6,CASSFSGDNSPLHF
14,TRBJ2-2,TRBV2,CASSDLAGTGELFF
14,TRBJ2-3,TRBV29-1,CSVGSGANTDTQYF
16,TRBJ2-2,TRBV5-1,CASSAIAGANTGELFF
13,TRBJ1-1,TRBV6-5,CASSYGGVTEAFF
16,TRBJ1-1,TRBV18,CASSPTLGGGNTEAFF
14,TRBJ1-5,TRBV20-1,CSASRWESNQPQHF
14,TRBJ2-1,TRBV11-3,CASSLRQTSPKQFF
14,TRBJ2-5,TRBV11-2,CASSFGQGQETQYF
16,TRBJ2-3,TRBV12-3/TRBV12-4,CASSLAGGAGTDTQYF
17,TRBJ2-5,TRBV7-9,CAGSPPWTSRGQETQYF
15,TRBJ2-1,TRBV4-2,CASSQDWTSANEQFF
13,TRBJ2-1,TRBV27,CASSSAWSNEQFF
15,TRBJ2-2,TRBV5-4,CASSFSSSNTGELFF
15,TRBJ2-2,TRBV12-3/TRBV12-4,CATSSSGSFTGELFF
12,TRBJ2-6,TRBV7-2,CASSLHSLDLTF
12,TRBJ1-3,TRBV10-2,CASSDLGNTIYF
14,TRBJ1-1,TRBV2,CASSADRLNTEAFF
14,TRBJ1-1,TRBV12-3/TRBV12-4,CASSDTLLNTEAFF
12,TRBJ1-2,TRBV20-1,CSARVRATGYTF
13,TRBJ2-6,TRBV3-1,CASSPPGANVLTF
14,TRBJ1-2,TRBV12-3/TRBV12-4,CASSLRQTNYGYTF
16,TRBJ2-1,TRBV20-1,CSASPTTSGGAHEQFF
15,TRBJ1-2,TRBV3-1,CASSQGGGSHYGYTF
12,TRBJ2-1,TRBV12-3/TRBV12-4,CASRAEEDEQFF
13,TRBJ1-1,TRBV29-1,CSVVVRANTEAFF
13,TRBJ2-1,TRBV2,CASSVILARKQFF
15,TRBJ1-2,TRBV12-3/TRBV12-4,CASSQMRQGVRGYTF
16,TRBJ1-5,TRBV5-1,CASSLDGTGYAQPQHF
15,TRBJ2-5,TRBV3-1,CASSQRQGAIETQYF
15,TRBJ2-5,TRBV5-1,CASSLEGRGWETQYF
14,TRBJ2-3,TRBV12-3/TRBV12-4,CASMQAGGTDTQYF
14,TRBJ1-1,TRBV27,CASSLSSRATEAFF
12,TRBJ2-2,TRBV5-8,CASSLDGGELFF
13,TRBJ2-6,TRBV5-6,CASSLAPLPVLTF
18,TRBJ2-3,TRBV12-3/TRBV12-4,CTSRAGTSGGPRTDTQYF
12,TRBJ1-1,TRBV6-1,CASRLRHTEAFF
13,TRBJ2-3,TRBV29-1,CSVGGRETDTQYF
13,TRBJ1-2,TRBV12-3/TRBV12-4,CASSFDPNYGYTF
14,TRBJ1-6,TRBV18,CASSPTSDNSPLHF
16,TRBJ2-3,TRBV5-5,CASSLGRDRFTDTQYF
12,TRBJ1-3,TRBV10-3,CAISDRGNTIYF
14,TRBJ1-4,TRBV6-1,CASKLTGVDEKLFF
15,TRBJ1-2,TRBV30,CACPVVGPHNYGYTF
15,TRBJ2-2,TRBV12-3/TRBV12-4,CASSLNSPNTGELFF
16,TRBJ2-2,TRBV7-8,CASSLRRELNTGELFF
15,TRBJ2-5,TRBV5-1,CASSLAPGSQETQYF
14,TRBJ1-5,TRBV19,CASRTFEAITPQHF
17,TRBJ2-3,TRBV7-9,CASSLARLAGVADTQYF
15,TRBJ1-4,TRBV6-5,CASSYRGKWNEKLFF
13,TRBJ1-1,TRBV5-6,CASQISWGTEAFF
15,TRBJ2-3,TRBV24-1,CATSDPGQVIGTQYF
13,TRBJ1-6,TRBV27,CASSYTRDTPLHF
15,TRBJ2-3,TRBV5-1,CASSLLGIGADTQYF
15,TRBJ2-5,TRBV10-3,CAISQPGQGQETQYF